This T cell receptor (beta chain) was captured in a study of identical twins. Study findings and constraints: Beta out-of-frame twin sharing showed a weaker excess.

This clonotype was observed a few times. Its specificity is not known. TCRdb reanalysed the 5' RACE reads using MiXCR and keeps one entry per CDR3 protein. Of some 710,000 distinct CDR3 sequences listed, around 6% are singletons. The CDR3 length is 14 residues. J lost 8 bases, V lost 2 bases, and 6 bases had no gene match. The rearrangement joins TRBV12-3 or TRBV12-4 to TRBJ2-1, with 7 bases matching TRBD2. The source of this sequence is a man aged 18 to 29 in good health. Sequences were obtained from naive T cells sorted from blood. The CDR3 sequence is CASSLMVLAYEQFF. CDR3 nucleotide sequence: TGTGCCAGCAGTTTAATGGTACTAGCGTATGAGCAGTTCTTC.